This T cell receptor (beta chain) was documented in a study of T cells in tumors after PD-1 blockade. Study at large: Some patients also took daily vismodegib 150 mg during anti-PD-1 treatment.

Study conclusions and caveats: Approximately 41% of tumor TCR clonotypes were also found in blood.

The protocol was immunoSEQ multiplex PCR, while the TCRdb copy is restricted to in-frame clones and leaves out a portion. The repertoire includes 23,000 or so clones, about 82% of them detected once, and 10% to 15% sits in the top ten. The CDR3 is 12 residues long. Per germline, CDR1 SEHNR and CDR2 FQNEAQ (reference sequence). Trimming pared 1 base from V and 10 bases from J, leaving 10 bases between. Details on this clone: The antigen is not known.

Genomic DNA template from tumor biopsies or peripheral blood, about 616 ng to 6,500 ng input. The chain combines TRBV7-9 with TRBJ2-5; D not resolved. The sequencing here drew on PBMCs, taken after anti-PD-1 treatment. This clonotype was sampled from a human donor with basal cell carcinoma. CDR3 bases: TGTGCCAGCAGCTTAGAGACCATTAACCAGTACTTC. Translated: CASSLETINQYF.